Detailed here is one T cell receptor (beta chain). Germline loops: CDR1 ENHRY, CDR2 SYGVKD. With 9 bases clipped from V and 4 bases from J, the junction kept 4 bases outside the gene matches. This CDR3 spans 13 amino acids. This sample was taken from a study of OX40 agonist ivuxolimab in advanced cancers. The assay was immunoSEQ multiplex PCR, and TCRdb's table has in-frame clones only and misses some. Of about 63,000 clones in the sample, approximately 92% are singletons; the top ten hold 10% to 11%. This receptor was obtained from an adult with an advanced solid tumor such as melanoma, head and neck, liver or kidney cancer. The chain employs TRBV10-3 and TRBJ2-1, with 9 bases fitting TRBD1. Sequenced material: CD4+ or CD8+ T cells sorted from blood, taken in a trial of the OX40 agonist ivuxolimab. This CDR3 reads CAIHGTGYNEQFF. In nucleotides, the CDR3 is TGTGCCATTCACGGGACAGGGTACAATGAGCAGTTCTTC.